The 30 T cell receptor beta chains presented below share a single source sample, sequenced in a study of identical twins. TCRdb used MiXCR to reprocess the 5' RACE reads, holding one entry per CDR3 protein. The data hold a few hundred thousand distinct CDR3 sequences, with roughly a tenth observed a single time. The specimen was memory T cells sorted from blood. These receptor sequences come from a middle-aged man in good health.

This clonotype came up many times. The genes are TRBV19 and TRBJ1-1; no reliable D call. V lost 1 base and J 6 bases, leaving 12 bases between the germline ends. Germline V gene sequence: CDR1 LNHDA, CDR2 SQIVND (reference sequence). The CDR3 is made up of 14 amino acids. This chain's CDR3 is CASSIGLARPEAFF. The DNA of the CDR3 is TGTGCCAGTAGTATAGGCCTTGCCAGGCCTGAAGCTTTCTTT.

The chain uses TRBV28 and TRBJ2-3, with 9 bases matching TRBD2. The CDR3 is 17 amino acids. Per germline, CDR1 MDHEN and CDR2 SYDVKM. The V segment lost 5 bases and the J segment 0 bases; nucleotides outside the gene matches: 9. The CDR3 nucleotides read TGTGCCAGCAGTGCCCTGGCGGGGGGGCCTAGCACAGATACGCAGTATTTT. Residues: CASSALAGGPSTDTQYF.

This chain joins TRBV7-9 and TRBJ1-1; D is undetermined. Trimming removed 3 bases from V and 8 bases from J, with 7 bases in between. Germline values: CDR1 SEHNR, CDR2 FQNEAQ (reference sequence). The CDR3 runs 11 residues. In DNA, the CDR3 is TGTGCCAGCAGCTTTAAAGGGGAAGCTTTCTTT. This gives the protein CASSFKGEAFF.

At least ten counts were recorded for this clonotype. The chain combines TRBV2 with TRBJ2-7; no reliable D call. V was pared by 4 bases and J by 6 bases, with 13 bases between. Germline-derived CDR1 and CDR2 are SNHLY and FYNNEI. This CDR3 comprises 13 residues. This chain's CDR3 is CASSAGFQTEQYF. The CDR3 DNA is TGTGCCAGCAGTGCGGGCTTCCAGACCGAGCAGTACTTC. Full variable domain (rest looked up from reference TRBV2 and TRBJ2-7): EPEVTQTPSHQVTQMGQEVILRCVPISNHLYFYWYRQILGQKVEFLVSFYNNEISEKSEIFDDQFSVERPDGSNFTLKIRSTKLEDSAMYFCASSAGFQTEQYFGPGTRLTVT.

This chain links TRBV15 with TRBJ2-2; weak D call: TRBD2 (5 bases). This CDR3 region has 13 residues. Germline V lookup: CDR1 LNHNV, CDR2 YYDKDF (reference sequence). The ends were cut back, 5 bases at V and 7 bases at J, with 11 bases in the middle. In DNA, the CDR3 is TGTGCCACCAGCGGTGGACTGGGCGGGGAGCTGTTTTTT. Protein: CATSGGLGGELFF.

This clonotype has just a few counts. This chain links TRBV7-3 with TRBJ1-6; no reliable D call. CDR3 length equals 15 residues. Trimming left V 4 bases short and J 7 bases short, with 14 bases between. Germline V gene sequence: CDR1 SGHTA, CDR2 FQGTGA. CDR3 sequence (DNA): TGTGCCAGCAGCTCCTCCGGGTCGAGGAATTCACCCCTCCACTTT. Protein product: CASSSSGSRNSPLHF.

The rearrangement links TRBV19 to TRBJ2-1; 11 bases agree with TRBD2. CDR3 length equals 16 residues. The V and J ends lost 0 bases and 4 bases, in that order; junction bases with no gene match: 2. CDR1 LNHDA and CDR2 SQIVND come from the germline V gene (reference sequence). Written as DNA, the CDR3 is TGTGCCAGTAGTATAGATGGGACTAGCGGTTACAATGAGCAGTTCTTC. Translated: CASSIDGTSGYNEQFF.

This clonotype was observed many times. The CDR3: CSARDRTAGDTQYF. The CDR3 DNA sequence: TGCAGTGCTAGAGATCGGACAGCCGGAGATACGCAGTATTTT. The rearrangement links TRBV20-1 to TRBJ2-3; TRBD1 is a possible D gene (6 bases). Trimming stripped 0 bases from V and 5 bases from J, with 12 bases between. CDR1 DFQATT and CDR2 SNEGSKA come from the germline V gene (reference sequence). The CDR3 extends over 14 amino acids.

This clonotype was seen repeatedly, ten times or more. The V call is TRBV29-1, the J call TRBJ1-1; D possibly corresponds to TRBD1 (6 bases). V lost 0 bases, J lost 10 bases, and 12 bases lay in between. The CDR3 is 12 residues long. CDR1 and CDR2 from the germline V gene are SQVTM and ANQGSEA. The CDR3 here is CSVEDQGQRAFF. The DNA for the CDR3 is TGCAGCGTTGAAGATCAGGGGCAACGAGCTTTCTTT.

The chain recombines TRBV20-1 with TRBJ2-1, with D hard to call. Germline V gene sequence: CDR1 DFQATT, CDR2 SNEGSKA (reference sequence). The CDR3 runs to 12 residues. V was trimmed by 3 bases and J by 4 bases, leaving 7 bases between them. CDR3 sequence (DNA): TGCAGTGCTAGCCGAACGTACAATGAGCAGTTCTTC. This codes for CSASRTYNEQFF.

The sample holds many counts of this clonotype. The rearrangement links TRBV6-5 to TRBJ2-7, with D maybe TRBD2 (6 bases). CDR1 is MNHEY, CDR2 SVGAGI, per germline. This CDR3 has 15 residues. Between the trimmed V and J ends, which lost 0 bases and 4 bases, there was a span of 13 bases. The CDR3 spells CASSYSRGEVYEQYF. The CDR3 DNA sequence: TGTGCCAGCAGTTACTCGCGCGGGGAGGTATACGAGCAGTACTTC.

This clonotype was detected many times. The chain employs TRBV29-1 and TRBJ2-7; D uncertain. Germline assignment: CDR1 SQVTM and CDR2 ANQGSEA. CDR3 length: 10 amino acids. V was trimmed by 6 bases and J by 2 bases, leaving 5 bases between them. DNA for the CDR3: TGCAGCGTGTTTACCTACGAGCAGTACTTC. It encodes CSVFTYEQYF.

This sequence joins TRBV6-1 and TRBJ1-1, with a tentative D call TRBD1 (6 bases). The ends were cut back, 9 bases at V and 2 bases at J, with 13 bases in the middle. The germline CDR1 and CDR2 sequences are MNHNS and SASEGT. The CDR3 consists of 13 residues. Here the CDR3 reads CASRKGTNTEAFF. DNA for the CDR3: TGTGCCAGTAGAAAAGGGACAAACACTGAAGCTTTCTTT.

This clonotype was seen many times. V usage is TRBV20-1 and J usage is TRBJ2-3; D perhaps matches TRBD1 (5 bases). V gave up 5 bases and J gave up 3 bases, with 12 bases separating them. This CDR3 region has 13 residues. Germline V gene lookup returns CDR1 DFQATT and CDR2 SNEGSKA (reference sequence). The CDR3 reads CSALGQGTDTQYF. CDR3 bases: TGCAGTGCTCTAGGGCAGGGAACAGATACGCAGTATTTT.

The CDR3 DNA reads as TGTGCCAGCGGGGCGAGCTCCGGGGCCAACGTCCTGACTTTC. It translates to CASGASSGANVLTF. V is TRBV14 and J is TRBJ2-6; tentative D call: TRBD1 (5 bases). Trimming took off 8 bases at V and 4 bases at J, with 12 bases between the two ends. The CDR3 is made up of 14 amino acids. The germline V gene has CDR1 SGHDN and CDR2 FVKESK.

This sequence joins TRBV6-6 and TRBJ2-7; D is uncertain. Trimming pared 5 bases from V and 2 bases from J, leaving 7 bases between. The CDR3 loop spans 12 amino acids. Germline CDR1 MNHNY, CDR2 SVGAGI (reference sequence). DNA for the CDR3: TGTGCCAGCAGTCCCAACCCCTACGAGCAGTACTTC. This encodes CASSPNPYEQYF.

This clonotype appeared many times. This chain links TRBV2 with TRBJ2-7; the D gene is possibly TRBD1 (5 bases). Germline V gene lookup returns CDR1 SNHLY and CDR2 FYNNEI. The CDR3 consists of 13 residues. The germline V and J ends were trimmed by 4 bases and 5 bases, with 12 bases remaining between them. CDR3 coding DNA: TGTGCCAGCAGTGGATGGGTAGGGGACGAGCAGTACTTC. Residues: CASSGWVGDEQYF.

This clonotype has more than one count but fewer than ten. The chain uses TRBV13 and TRBJ1-2; D ambiguous. This CDR3 region has 15 residues. Trimming cost V 6 bases and J 4 bases, with 18 bases left between them. Germline CDR1 reads PRHDT; CDR2 reads FYEKMQ (reference sequence). CDR3 in DNA: TGTGCCAGCAGATGGGGAGGCCCGGGGAGCTATGGCTACACCTTC. Translated: CASRWGGPGSYGYTF.

This clonotype occurred many times. V usage is TRBV20-1 and J usage is TRBJ1-1; no definite D call. V lost 1 base, J lost 10 bases, and 16 bases lay in between. CDR1 is DFQATT, CDR2 SNEGSKA, per germline (reference sequence). This CDR3 is 13 amino acids long. The CDR3 DNA is TGCAGTGCTAGAGGCCTAGCTACCCTCCGAGCTTTCTTT. Protein sequence: CSARGLATLRAFF.

The V gene is TRBV19, the J gene TRBJ2-3, with 7 bases lining up with TRBD1. Germline-derived CDR1 and CDR2 are LNHDA and SQIVND (reference sequence). The CDR3 consists of 12 residues. V lost 11 bases, J lost 4 bases, and 6 bases stayed unmatched. The CDR3 loop reads CASQGDADTQYF. The CDR3 DNA follows: TGTGCCTCCCAGGGGGATGCAGATACGCAGTATTTT.

In this sample, this clonotype turned up many times. V usage is TRBV20-1 and J usage is TRBJ2-3; TRBD2 agrees at 11 bases. J was trimmed by 1 base and V by 0 bases; bases with no gene match: 3. Germline loops: CDR1 DFQATT, CDR2 SNEGSKA (reference sequence). The length of the CDR3 is 16 residues. DNA for the CDR3: TGCAGTGCTAGAGATTGGACTAGCGGGCGCACAGATACGCAGTATTTT. Translation gives CSARDWTSGRTDTQYF.

This clonotype was seen a few times. This chain uses TRBV20-1 with TRBJ2-5, with 7 bases matching TRBD2. Germline CDR1 is DFQATT and CDR2 is SNEGSKA (reference sequence). Trimming took 6 bases from V and 4 from J; bases not matched to a gene: 11. The CDR3 consists of 14 residues. Here the CDR3 DNA reads TGCAGTGCCGCCGGGGGAGGGCCAAGAGAGACCCAGTACTTC. Amino acid sequence: CSAAGGGPRETQYF.

The sample holds many counts of this clonotype. The chain has TRBV10-3 and TRBJ2-7, with no clear D. From germline, CDR1 is ENHRY and CDR2 SYGVKD. The CDR3 has 12 amino acids. Deletions cut 3 bases from V and 2 bases from J, with 5 bases between. CDR3 bases: TGTGCCATCAGTGAAGGTCCCTACGAGCAGTACTTC. Translating it yields CAISEGPYEQYF.

In this sample, this clonotype turned up a few times. For the CDR3, the DNA is TGTGCCAGCAGGGACTTGAGAAACACCATATATTTT. Its translation is CASRDLRNTIYF. The chain recombines TRBV5-6 with TRBJ1-3; no firm D call. Germline V lookup: CDR1 SGHDT, CDR2 YYEEEE. This CDR3 comprises 12 residues. The V and J ends lost 5 bases and 5 bases respectively, with 8 bases between them.

Many counts were recorded for this clonotype. This chain uses TRBV5-1 with TRBJ2-7, with 10 bases lining up with TRBD2. This CDR3 spans 16 amino acids. J was trimmed by 0 bases and V by 0 bases; bases with no gene match: 3. CDR1 is SGHRS and CDR2 is YFSETQ in the germline V gene. The CDR3 DNA reads as TGCGCCAGCAGCTTGGAGGCTAGCGGGGGCTCCTACGAGCAGTACTTC. Protein product: CASSLEASGGSYEQYF. Based on the CDR3 plus reference TRBV5-1 and TRBJ2-7, the full variable domain is KAGVTQTPRYLIKTRGQQVTLSCSPISGHRSVSWYQQTPGQGLQFLFEYFSETQRNKGNFPGRFSGRQFSNSRSEMNVSTLELGDSALYLCASSLEASGGSYEQYFGPGTRLTVT.

This clonotype was counted ten times or more. The chain carries TRBV20-1 and TRBJ2-7; 11 positions match TRBD2. Germline V gives CDR1 DFQATT, CDR2 SNEGSKA (reference sequence). The CDR3 is made up of 15 amino acids. V lost 1 base, J lost 2 bases, and 4 bases stayed unmatched. The CDR3 region has the DNA TGCAGTGCTAGAGTCCTAGCGGGAGGCACCTACGAGCAGTACTTC. It encodes CSARVLAGGTYEQYF.

This clonotype showed up just a few times. The V gene is TRBV28, the J gene TRBJ2-7, with 9 bases that match TRBD1. The CDR3 consists of 14 residues. Germline V gives CDR1 MDHEN, CDR2 SYDVKM. The trim removed 5 bases at V and 3 bases at J, leaving 5 bases unmatched. The CDR3 loop reads CASSGTGLIYEQYF. The CDR3 DNA reads as TGTGCCAGCAGTGGGACAGGGTTGATCTACGAGCAGTACTTC.

The chain combines TRBV18 with TRBJ2-6; D is undetermined. The germline V gene has CDR1 KGHSH and CDR2 LQKENI. Trimming removed 0 bases from V and 7 bases from J, with 13 bases in between. This CDR3 region has 16 residues. DNA of the CDR3: TGTGCCAGCTCACCACCTTCGAGACGTGTTGCCAACGTCCTGACTTTC. Translating it yields CASSPPSRRVANVLTF.

V and J are TRBV7-2 and TRBJ1-1; possible D gene TRBD1, 6 bases. V was cut by 3 bases and J by 1 base, with 15 bases left in between. The CDR3 length is 16 residues. The V gene's germline CDR1 is SGHTA and CDR2 FQGNSA. This CDR3 reads CASSFGGAKPNTEAFF. The CDR3 bases are TGTGCCAGCAGCTTCGGGGGGGCGAAACCGAACACTGAAGCTTTCTTT.

This clonotype was found many times. The chain links TRBV28 to TRBJ2-1; 9 bases are shared with TRBD2. Trimming took 7 bases from V and 1 from J; bases not matched to a gene: 5. CDR3 length: 15 amino acids. The germline CDR1 and CDR2 sequences are MDHEN and SYDVKM. As DNA, the CDR3 is TGTGCCAGCAACCAAGCGGGGGGATCCTACAATGAGCAGTTCTTC. Protein: CASNQAGGSYNEQFF.